What follows is one T cell receptor (beta chain) and its context. Its antigen remains unidentified. This entry comes from a study of T cells after posttransplantation cyclophosphamide. The study, taken as a whole, reports: Skin or GI-infiltrating T cells shared few TRB sequences with blood. Recipient CMV seropositivity and CMV reactivation strongly tracked TRB clonality.

The naive gate required viable CD3+CD4+ or CD3+CD8+ cells with CCR7+CD45RA+CD45RO-CD95-CD27+CD28+ phenotype. On the day of bone marrow donation, the related graft donor provided peripheral blood. The protocol was immunoSEQ multiplex PCR, while the TCRdb copy is restricted to in-frame clones and leaves out a portion. Of tens of thousands of clones in the sample, approximately 98% were seen once. This TCR was sampled from a middle-aged man in good health, CMV-negative, and a related stem cell transplant donor. The specimen was naive CD4+ T cells sorted from PBMCs.

The CDR3 is CASSYVKPNPSQHF. The CDR3 coding sequence is TGTGCCAGCAGTTACGTCAAGCCGAATCCGTCCCAGCATTTT. The V call is TRBV6-6, the J call TRBJ1-5; D gene unclear. This CDR3 is built from 14 residues. Trimming removed 2 bases at V and 11 bases at J, with 16 bases between. Germline CDR1 and CDR2: MNHNY and SVGAGI (reference sequence).